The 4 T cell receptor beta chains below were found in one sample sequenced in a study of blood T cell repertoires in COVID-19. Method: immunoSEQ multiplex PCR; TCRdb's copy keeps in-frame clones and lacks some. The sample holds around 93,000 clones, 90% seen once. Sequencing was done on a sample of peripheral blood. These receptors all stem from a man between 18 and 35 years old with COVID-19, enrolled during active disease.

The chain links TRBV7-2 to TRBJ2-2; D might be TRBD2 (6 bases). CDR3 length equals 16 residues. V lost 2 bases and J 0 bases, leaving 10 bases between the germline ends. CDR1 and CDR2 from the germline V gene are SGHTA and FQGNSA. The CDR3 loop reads CASSLNGLPNTGELFF. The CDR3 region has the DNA TGTGCCAGCAGCTTAAATGGACTACCGAACACCGGGGAGCTGTTTTTT.

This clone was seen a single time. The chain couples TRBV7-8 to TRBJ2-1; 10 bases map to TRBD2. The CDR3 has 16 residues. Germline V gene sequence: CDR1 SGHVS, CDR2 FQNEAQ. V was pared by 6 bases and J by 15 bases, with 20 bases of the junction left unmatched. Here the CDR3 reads CASRPKPLAGAPKGFF. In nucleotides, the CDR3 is TGTGCCAGCAGACCCAAACCCCTAGCGGGAGCTCCCAAGGGGTTCTTC.

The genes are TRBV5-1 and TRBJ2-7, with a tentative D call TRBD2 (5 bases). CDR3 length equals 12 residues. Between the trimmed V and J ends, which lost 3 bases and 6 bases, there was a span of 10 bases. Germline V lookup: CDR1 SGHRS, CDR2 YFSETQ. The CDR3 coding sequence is TGCGCCAGCAGCTCGGACTCCGTCGAGCAGTACTTC. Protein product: CASSSDSVEQYF. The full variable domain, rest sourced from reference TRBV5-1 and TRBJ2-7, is KAGVTQTPRYLIKTRGQQVTLSCSPISGHRSVSWYQQTPGQGLQFLFEYFSETQRNKGNFPGRFSGRQFSNSRSEMNVSTLELGDSALYLCASSSDSVEQYFGPGTRLTVT.

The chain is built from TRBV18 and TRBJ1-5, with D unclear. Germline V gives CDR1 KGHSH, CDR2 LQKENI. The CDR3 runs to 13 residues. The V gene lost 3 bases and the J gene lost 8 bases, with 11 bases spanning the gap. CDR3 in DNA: TGTGCCAGCTCACCGGGATACGGGGAGCCCCAGCATTTT. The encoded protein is CASSPGYGEPQHF.